This TCR beta chain was obtained from a study of cytomegalovirus exposure and HLA in healthy donors. Study-wide findings and caveats: No immune exposure information besides CMV serostatus was available.

On this clone itself: The antigen is undetermined.

The CDR3 is 13 residues long. Researchers ran the PCR with 60 Vbeta and 13 Jbeta primers. Here immunoSEQ multiplex PCR was the method, and the copy in TCRdb shows in-frame clones only, minus some. The sample lists about 150,000 clones; around 65% were seen once. This receptor was taken from a male donor in good health and CMV-seronegative. Sequenced material: PBMCs. The chain links TRBV21-1 to TRBJ1-2. TRBV21-1 is a listed pseudogene. Written as DNA, the CDR3 is TGTGCCAGCCGGGAGCGAGGGGCGTATGGCTACACCTTC. This translates into CASRERGAYGYTF.